The clone carrying this T cell receptor (beta chain) was found many times. Its antigen remains unknown. TCR beta CDR3 regions were amplified from RNA transcripts. HTBI-primed first-round RT-PCR preceded second-round multiplex PCR. MiXCR, applied by TCRdb to the multiplex PCR reads, yields one record per CDR3 protein. Of 500,000 to 800,000 distinct CDR3 sequences detected, 35% to 45% appear once; the ten largest clones hold about 3.3%. The germline V gene encodes CDR1 ENHRY and CDR2 SYGVKD. The CDR3 sequence is 16 residues long. Trimming removed 6 bases from V and 3 bases from J; junction bases left unmatched: 12. This record comes from a study of Graves' ophthalmopathy and Graves' hyperthyroidism. The study's findings and limits: The model's prediction of ophthalmopathy progression had 70.59% sensitivity and around 78% specificity.

Active ophthalmopathy (CAS at least 3, NOSPECS at least 4), lasting under 3 months. The sample taken for sequencing was peripheral blood. The clonotype originates from an adult man with Graves' ophthalmopathy. The gene calls are TRBV10-3 and TRBJ2-7; TRBD2 aligns across 9 bases. The CDR3 loop reads CAIREGLAPSLYEQYF. Here the CDR3 DNA reads TGTGCCATCAGGGAAGGACTAGCGCCTTCCCTCTACGAGCAGTACTTC.